This TCR beta chain is from a study of T-cell reconstitution after alpha-beta-depleted transplantation in children. Points from the study as a whole: Newly made T cells mostly supplied T-cell counts and diversity one year after transplant. Some patients' high day-60 TCRbeta diversity was traced to surviving recipient T cells and thymic progenitors. Several hundred rapidly expanded clones from non-depleted graft cells reportedly supplied alpha-beta T cells about two months post-transplant.

For TCRbeta, the library was prepared with unique molecular identifiers. One entry per CDR3 protein, called by TCRdb with MiXCR from the PCR reads. This sample has under 850,000 distinct CDR3 sequences, with about an eighth found just once. This clonotype was recorded many times. Its antigen is undetermined. This CDR3 is 18 amino acids long. Trimming cost V 3 bases and J 1 base; bases outside gene matches: 6. From germline, CDR1 is SGHAT and CDR2 FQNNGV. The rearrangement links TRBV11-2 to TRBJ2-2; 12 nucleotides agree with TRBD2. The sequenced sample was PBMCs, obtained before TCRalphabeta/CD19-depleted stem cell transplant. The sequence was collected from a girl aged 2 to 10 with congenital amegakaryocytic thrombocytopenia, due to receive a stem cell transplant. CDR3 DNA: TGTGCCAGCAGCTTCCTCAAGACTAGCGGGAGGAACACCGGGGAGCTGTTTTTT. Translated: CASSFLKTSGRNTGELFF. The complete variable domain, with remaining parts taken from reference TRBV11-2 and TRBJ2-2, reads EAGVAQSPRYKIIEKRQSVAFWCNPISGHATLYWYQQILGQGPKLLIQFQNNGVVDDSQLPKDRFSAERLKGVDSTLKIQPAKLEDSAVYLCASSFLKTSGRNTGELFFGEGSRLTVL.